This T cell receptor beta chain was recovered during a study of identical twins' blood T cells. Points from the study as a whole: Even for out-of-frame TCRbeta, twins reportedly shared V gene usage much more than unrelated donors.

TCRdb fed the 5' RACE reads into MiXCR, producing one record per CDR3 protein. The sample carries 400,000 or so distinct CDR3 sequences, 28% recorded once. Points on this clonotype: Antigen: not known.

Trimming shortened V by 5 bases and J by 2 bases, and 13 bases separated the two germline ends. The CDR3 is made up of 15 amino acids. Germline V gene data show CDR1 as SEHNR and CDR2 as FQNEAQ (reference sequence). Input material: PBMCs. V gene TRBV7-9 combines with J gene TRBJ1-5; D is ambiguous. This TCR came from a woman between 18 and 50 years old in good health. This chain's CDR3 is CASSLSGRGNQPQHF. CDR3 nucleotide sequence: TGTGCCAGCAGCCTCAGCGGAAGAGGCAATCAGCCCCAGCATTTT.